This TCR beta chain came from a study of shared clonotypes between healthy human individuals. Overall study findings and caveats: The sampled material consisted only of blood, and tissue repertoires are likely to differ.

This CDR3 has 13 residues. The germline V gene encodes CDR1 LGHNA and CDR2 YSLEER. V shed 6 bases and J shed 4 bases, with 10 bases lying between them. Sequencing used immunoSEQ multiplex PCR; TCRdb keeps in-frame clones, though not all of them. The sample holds over a million clones, approximately 76% seen once. A note on this clone: As yet, its antigen is unknown.

In the CD4+ fraction, cells were divided into CD45RA+ naive and CD45RA-negative memory subsets. Source material: memory CD4+ T cells sorted from blood. Specified subset: CD45RA-negative fraction. V gene TRBV4-3 combines with J gene TRBJ1-5; tentatively, D is TRBD1 (5 bases). This receptor was taken from a man aged 18 to 29 in good health. In DNA, the CDR3 is TGCGCCAGCAGTCCCGGGGGGAATCAGCCCCAGCATTTT. Translation: CASSPGGNQPQHF.